The clone carrying this T cell receptor beta chain was counted between two and nine times. Its antigen remains unknown. Stated time point: neoterminal ileum biopsy at postoperative endoscopy, about 6 months after surgery. CDR1 and CDR2 (germline): MNHEY, SMNVEV (reference sequence). Germline trimming cut 5 bases from V and 10 bases from J; bases unmatched to any gene: 11. This CDR3 spans 14 amino acids. The entry originates in a study of T cell repertoires in ileal Crohn's disease. About the study: Biopsies of the neoterminal ileum at postoperative colonoscopy form M6 samples.

Per sample, roughly 0.45 micrograms of biopsy DNA were TCRB immunosequenced. Produced via immunoSEQ multiplex PCR; TCRdb's table is partial and in-frame only. The data contain approximately 10,000 clones, approximately 79% of them singletons. Overall study findings and caveats: Within the first postoperative year, endoscopy came at median roughly 6.9 months. Endoscopic recurrence occurred in every patient whose clonality exceeded 26.8%.

Sequenced material: ileal tissue. This chain connects TRBV27 to TRBJ1-1; 9 bases align to TRBD1. The TCR originated in an adult with Crohn's disease. The CDR3 bases are TGTGCCAGCAGTGACATCGGACAGGGGCTCTCAGCTTTCTTT. Translation gives CASSDIGQGLSAFF.